This T cell receptor (beta chain) emerged from a study of cytomegalovirus exposure and HLA in healthy donors. Study results and caveats: Some V segments (TRBV6-2 and TRBV6-3 among them) were excluded as indistinguishable.

This PCR relied on a set of 60 Vbeta primers and 13 Jbeta primers. The table came from immunoSEQ multiplex PCR; TCRdb's copy has only in-frame clones and leaves some out. Of 100,000 to 150,000 clones in the sample, about four fifths were seen once. Germline CDR1 is SGHTS and CDR2 is YDEGEE. Trimming cost V 5 bases and J 2 bases, with 8 bases left between them. The CDR3 is made up of 12 amino acids. Regarding this clone: Its cognate antigen is unknown.

The TCR was taken from a woman aged 40 to 49 in good health and CMV-seropositive. This chain connects TRBV5-8 to TRBJ2-7; D is ambiguous. The sample was PBMCs. DNA for the CDR3: TGTGCCAGCAGGTCGGTAACCTACGAGCAGTACTTC. Translation gives CASRSVTYEQYF.